The sequence of this TCR beta chain was determined in a study of blood T cell repertoires in COVID-19. Study background: Whether acute or convalescent, the COVID-19 samples came from the United States, Italy and Spain. T cells, B-cell-depleted T cells, or PBMCs provided the cDNA or gDNA that served as material.

Per germline, CDR1 MNHNS and CDR2 SASEGT. CDR3 size: 16 residues. The V end was cut by 4 bases, the J end by 6 bases, with 19 bases between. Per the study methods: By means of reference gene primer amplification, nucleated cell counts were estimated. Produced via immunoSEQ multiplex PCR; TCRdb's table is partial and in-frame only. V and J calls and clone size are copied from that table; D and trimming were computed from the DNA. The profile covers 70,000 to 85,000 clones, with around nine tenths appearing a single time and approximately 1.9% taken by the ten largest. The TCR sequence derives from a woman aged 55-69 years with acute or convalescent COVID-19. The sequencing input was peripheral blood. The rearrangement uses TRBV6-1 and TRBJ2-1; D might be TRBD2 (6 bases). The CDR3 protein is CASSARDSIFTNEQFF. The CDR3 bases are TGTGCCAGCAGTGCCCGGGACTCCATTTTTACCAATGAGCAGTTCTTC.